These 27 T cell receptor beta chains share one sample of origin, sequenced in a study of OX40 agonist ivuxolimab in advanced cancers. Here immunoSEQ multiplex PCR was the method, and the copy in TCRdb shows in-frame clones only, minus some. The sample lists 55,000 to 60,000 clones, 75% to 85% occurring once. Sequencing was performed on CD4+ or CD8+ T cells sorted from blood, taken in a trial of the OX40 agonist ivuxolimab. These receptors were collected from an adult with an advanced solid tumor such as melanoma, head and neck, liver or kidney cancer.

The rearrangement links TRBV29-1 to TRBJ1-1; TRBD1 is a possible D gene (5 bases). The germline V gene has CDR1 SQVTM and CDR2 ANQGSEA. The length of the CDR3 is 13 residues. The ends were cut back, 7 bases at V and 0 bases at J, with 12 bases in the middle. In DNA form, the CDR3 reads TGCAGCGCCTCCCTGGGGGTGAACACTGAAGCTTTCTTT. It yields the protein CSASLGVNTEAFF.

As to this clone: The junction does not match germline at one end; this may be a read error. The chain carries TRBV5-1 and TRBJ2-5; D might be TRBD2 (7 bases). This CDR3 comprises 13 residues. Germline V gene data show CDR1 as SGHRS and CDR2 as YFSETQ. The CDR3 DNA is TGCGCCAGCAGGTTGGGAGGGGGTGAGACCCAGTACTTC. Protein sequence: CASRLGGGETQYF.

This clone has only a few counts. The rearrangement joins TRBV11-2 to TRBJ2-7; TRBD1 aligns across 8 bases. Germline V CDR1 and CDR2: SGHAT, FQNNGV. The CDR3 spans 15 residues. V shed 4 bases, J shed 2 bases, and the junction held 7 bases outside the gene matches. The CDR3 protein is CASSSHRGKAYEQYF. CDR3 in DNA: TGTGCCAGCAGCTCACACAGGGGGAAAGCCTACGAGCAGTACTTC.

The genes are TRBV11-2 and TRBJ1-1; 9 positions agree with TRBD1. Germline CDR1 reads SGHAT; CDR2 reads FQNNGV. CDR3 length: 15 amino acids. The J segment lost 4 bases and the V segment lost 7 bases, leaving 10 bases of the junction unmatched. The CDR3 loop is CASIPVTGGGTEAFF. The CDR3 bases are TGTGCCAGCATTCCAGTGACAGGGGGGGGCACTGAAGCTTTCTTT. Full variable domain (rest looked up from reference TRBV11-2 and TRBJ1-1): EAGVAQSPRYKIIEKRQSVAFWCNPISGHATLYWYQQILGQGPKLLIQFQNNGVVDDSQLPKDRFSAERLKGVDSTLKIQPAKLEDSAVYLCASIPVTGGGTEAFFGQGTRLTVV.

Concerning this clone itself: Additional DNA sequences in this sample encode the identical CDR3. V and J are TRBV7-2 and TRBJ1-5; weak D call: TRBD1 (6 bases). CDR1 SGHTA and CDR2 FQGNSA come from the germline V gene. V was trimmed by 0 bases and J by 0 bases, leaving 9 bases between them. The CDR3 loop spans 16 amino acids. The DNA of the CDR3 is TGTGCCAGCAGCTTAGCCGGGGGCTATAGCAATCAGCCCCAGCATTTT. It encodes CASSLAGGYSNQPQHF.

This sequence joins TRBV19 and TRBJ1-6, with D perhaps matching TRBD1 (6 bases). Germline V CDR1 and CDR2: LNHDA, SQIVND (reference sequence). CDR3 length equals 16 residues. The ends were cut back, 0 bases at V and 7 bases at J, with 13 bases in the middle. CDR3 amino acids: CASSIESRGGNSPLHF. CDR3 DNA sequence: TGTGCCAGTAGTATAGAAAGCAGGGGTGGGAATTCACCCCTCCACTTT.

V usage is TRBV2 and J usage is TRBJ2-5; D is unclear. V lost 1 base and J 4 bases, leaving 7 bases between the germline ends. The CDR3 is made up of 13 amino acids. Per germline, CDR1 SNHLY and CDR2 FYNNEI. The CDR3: CASSEGVGETQYF. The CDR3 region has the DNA TGTGCCAGCAGTGAAGGGGTGGGAGAGACCCAGTACTTC. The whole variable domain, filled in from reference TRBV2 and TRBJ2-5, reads EPEVTQTPSHQVTQMGQEVILRCVPISNHLYFYWYRQILGQKVEFLVSFYNNEISEKSEIFDDQFSVERPDGSNFTLKIRSTKLEDSAMYFCASSEGVGETQYFGPGTRLLVL.

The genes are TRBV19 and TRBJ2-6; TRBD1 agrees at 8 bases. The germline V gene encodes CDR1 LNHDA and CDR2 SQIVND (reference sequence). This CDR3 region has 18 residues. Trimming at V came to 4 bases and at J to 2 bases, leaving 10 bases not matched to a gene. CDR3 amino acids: CASSTGTGQGAGANVLTF. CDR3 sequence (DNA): TGTGCCAGTAGTACCGGGACAGGCCAGGGCGCTGGGGCCAACGTCCTGACTTTC.

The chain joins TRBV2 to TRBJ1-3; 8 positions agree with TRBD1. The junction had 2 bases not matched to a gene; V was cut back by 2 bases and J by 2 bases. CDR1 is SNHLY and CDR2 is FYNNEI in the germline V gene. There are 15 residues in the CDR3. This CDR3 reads CASSELTGAGNTIYF. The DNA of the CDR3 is TGTGCCAGCAGTGAACTGACAGGGGCTGGAAACACCATATATTTT.

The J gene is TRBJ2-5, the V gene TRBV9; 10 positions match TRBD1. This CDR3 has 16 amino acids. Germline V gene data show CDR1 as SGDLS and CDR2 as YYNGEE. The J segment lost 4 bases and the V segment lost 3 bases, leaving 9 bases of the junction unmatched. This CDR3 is CASSERGQGMGETQYF. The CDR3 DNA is TGTGCCAGCAGCGAGAGGGGACAGGGGATGGGAGAGACCCAGTACTTC. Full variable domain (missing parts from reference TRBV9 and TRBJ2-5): DSGVTQTPKHLITATGQRVTLRCSPRSGDLSVYWYQQSLDQGLQFLIQYYNGEERAKGNILERFSAQQFPDLHSELNLSSLELGDSALYFCASSERGQGMGETQYFGPGTRLLVL.

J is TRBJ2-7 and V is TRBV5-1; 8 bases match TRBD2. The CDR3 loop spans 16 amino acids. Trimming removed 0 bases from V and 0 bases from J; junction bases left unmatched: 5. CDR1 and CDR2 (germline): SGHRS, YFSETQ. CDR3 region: CASSLGVSGASYEQYF. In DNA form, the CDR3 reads TGCGCCAGCAGCTTGGGGGTTAGCGGGGCCTCCTACGAGCAGTACTTC.

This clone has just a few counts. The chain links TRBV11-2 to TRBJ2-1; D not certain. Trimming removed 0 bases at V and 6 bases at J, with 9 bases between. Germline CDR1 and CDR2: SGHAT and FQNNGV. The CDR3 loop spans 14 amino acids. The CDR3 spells CASSLDRTANEQFF. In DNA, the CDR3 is TGTGCCAGCAGCTTAGATAGGACGGCCAATGAGCAGTTCTTC.

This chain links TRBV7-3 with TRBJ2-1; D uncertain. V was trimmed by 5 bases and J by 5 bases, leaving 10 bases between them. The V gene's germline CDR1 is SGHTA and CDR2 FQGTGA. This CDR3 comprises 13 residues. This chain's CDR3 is CASSPAADNEQFF. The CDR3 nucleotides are TGTGCCAGCAGCCCTGCCGCGGACAATGAGCAGTTCTTC.

The CDR3 here is CARGTRGRGRGYGYTF. The CDR3 bases are TGTGCCCGGGGGACGCGAGGCAGGGGGCGAGGGTATGGCTACACCTTC. The rearrangement joins TRBV7-2 to TRBJ1-2; 8 nucleotides agree with TRBD1. Looked up from germline, CDR1 is SGHTA and CDR2 is FQGNSA. CDR3 length: 16 amino acids. J was trimmed by 5 bases and V by 11 bases; bases with no gene match: 19.

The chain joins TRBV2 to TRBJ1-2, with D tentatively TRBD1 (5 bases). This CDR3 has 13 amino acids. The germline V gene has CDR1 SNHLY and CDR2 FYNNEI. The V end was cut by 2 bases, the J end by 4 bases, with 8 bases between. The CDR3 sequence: CASSERQSYGYTF. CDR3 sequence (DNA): TGTGCCAGCAGTGAAAGACAGTCCTATGGCTACACCTTC.

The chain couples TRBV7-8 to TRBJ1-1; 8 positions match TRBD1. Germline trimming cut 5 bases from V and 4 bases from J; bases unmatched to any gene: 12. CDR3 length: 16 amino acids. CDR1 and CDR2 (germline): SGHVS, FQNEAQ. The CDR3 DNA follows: TGTGCCAGCAGCCTCACTCGGACAGGGTCGGGCACTGAAGCTTTCTTT. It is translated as CASSLTRTGSGTEAFF.

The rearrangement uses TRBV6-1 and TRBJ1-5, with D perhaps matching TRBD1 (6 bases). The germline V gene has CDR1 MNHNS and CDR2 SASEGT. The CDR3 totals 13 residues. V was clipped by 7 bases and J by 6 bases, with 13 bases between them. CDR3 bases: TGTGCCAGCACTACCGACAGGTTTCAGCCCCAGCATTTT. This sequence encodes CASTTDRFQPQHF.

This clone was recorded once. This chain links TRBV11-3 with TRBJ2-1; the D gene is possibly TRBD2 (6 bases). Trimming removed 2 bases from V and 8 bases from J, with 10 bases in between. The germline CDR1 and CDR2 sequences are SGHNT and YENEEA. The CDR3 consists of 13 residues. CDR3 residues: CASSLRRGDEQFF. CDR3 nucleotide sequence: TGTGCCAGCAGCTTACGGAGGGGCGATGAGCAGTTCTTC.

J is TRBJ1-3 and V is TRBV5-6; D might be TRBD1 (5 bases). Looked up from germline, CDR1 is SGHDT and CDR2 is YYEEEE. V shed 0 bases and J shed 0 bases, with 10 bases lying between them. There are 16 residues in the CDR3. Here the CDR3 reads CASSLGGALSGNTIYF. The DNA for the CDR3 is TGTGCCAGCAGCTTGGGTGGGGCCCTCTCTGGAAACACCATATATTTT.

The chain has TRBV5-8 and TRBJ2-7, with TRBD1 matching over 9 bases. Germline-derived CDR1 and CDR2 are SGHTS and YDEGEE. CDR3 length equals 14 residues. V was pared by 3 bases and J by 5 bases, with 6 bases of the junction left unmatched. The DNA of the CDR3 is TGTGCCAGCAGCTCCCGGACAGGGGTCAACGAGCAGTACTTC. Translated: CASSSRTGVNEQYF.

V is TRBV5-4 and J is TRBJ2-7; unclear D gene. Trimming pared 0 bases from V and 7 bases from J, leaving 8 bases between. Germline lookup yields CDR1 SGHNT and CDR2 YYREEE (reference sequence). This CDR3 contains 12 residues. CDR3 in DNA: TGTGCCAGCAGCTTGGCCGATAGGGAGCAGTACTTC. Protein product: CASSLADREQYF.

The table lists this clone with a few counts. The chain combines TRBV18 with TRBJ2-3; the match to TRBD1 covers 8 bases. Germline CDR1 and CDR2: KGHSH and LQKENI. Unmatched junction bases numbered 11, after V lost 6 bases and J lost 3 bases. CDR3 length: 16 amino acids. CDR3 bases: TGTGCCAGCTCCCCCAGGACAGGGCGGCAGACAGATACGCAGTATTTT. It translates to CASSPRTGRQTDTQYF.

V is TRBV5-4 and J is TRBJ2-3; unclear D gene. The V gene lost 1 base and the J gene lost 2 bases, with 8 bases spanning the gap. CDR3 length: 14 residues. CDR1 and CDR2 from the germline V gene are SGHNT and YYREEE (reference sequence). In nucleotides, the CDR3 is TGTGCCAGCAGCTTGCCTCCAAACACAGATACGCAGTATTTT. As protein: CASSLPPNTDTQYF.

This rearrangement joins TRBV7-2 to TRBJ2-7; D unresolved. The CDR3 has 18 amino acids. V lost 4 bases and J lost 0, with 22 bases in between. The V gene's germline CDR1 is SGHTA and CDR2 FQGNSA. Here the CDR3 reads CASSYRHTPRPSSYEQYF. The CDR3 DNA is TGTGCCAGCAGCTACCGCCATACTCCGCGGCCAAGCTCCTACGAGCAGTACTTC. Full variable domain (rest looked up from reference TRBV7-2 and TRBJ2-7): GAGVSQSPSNKVTEKGKDVELRCDPISGHTALYWYRQSLGQGLEFLIYFQGNSAPDKSGLPSDRFSAERTGGSVSTLTIQRTQQEDSAVYLCASSYRHTPRPSSYEQYFGPGTRLTVT.

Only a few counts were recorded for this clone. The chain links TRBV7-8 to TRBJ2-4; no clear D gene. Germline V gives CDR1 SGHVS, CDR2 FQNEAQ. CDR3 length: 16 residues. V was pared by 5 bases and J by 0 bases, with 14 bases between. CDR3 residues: CASSTRPVLAKNIQYF. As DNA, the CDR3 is TGTGCCAGCAGCACCCGCCCCGTTCTAGCCAAAAACATTCAGTACTTC. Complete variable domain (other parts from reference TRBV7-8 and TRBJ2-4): GAGVSQSPRYKVAKRGQDVALRCDPISGHVSLFWYQQALGQGPEFLTYFQNEAQLDKSGLPSDRFFAERPEGSVSTLKIQRTQQEDSAVYLCASSTRPVLAKNIQYFGAGTRLSVL.

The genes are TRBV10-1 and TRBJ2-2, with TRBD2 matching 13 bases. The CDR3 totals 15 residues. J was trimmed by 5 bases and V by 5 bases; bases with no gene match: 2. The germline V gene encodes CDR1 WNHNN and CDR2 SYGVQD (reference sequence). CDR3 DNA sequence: TGCGCCAGCAGTACTAGCGGGGGGGATACCGGGGAGCTGTTTTTT. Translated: CASSTSGGDTGELFF.

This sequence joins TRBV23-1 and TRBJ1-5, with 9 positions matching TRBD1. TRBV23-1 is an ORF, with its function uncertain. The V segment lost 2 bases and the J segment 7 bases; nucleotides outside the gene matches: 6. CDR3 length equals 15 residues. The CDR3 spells CASSQHRGRRQPQHF. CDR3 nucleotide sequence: TGCGCCAGCAGTCAACACAGGGGGCGTAGGCAGCCCCAGCATTTT.